This TCR beta chain was recorded in a study of shared clonotypes between healthy human individuals. Study summary: There were three CD4 naive, three CD4 memory, two CD8 naive and one CD8 memory plates per donor.

Each replicate PCR on the sorted subsets used 200 to 250 ng DNA (around 30,000 T cell genomes). Assay used: immunoSEQ multiplex PCR; TCRdb lists only in-frame clones, some missing. In the table there are about 2.4 million clones, approximately 92% of which are singletons. Unmatched junction bases numbered 1, after V lost 0 bases and J lost 2 bases. There are 14 residues in the CDR3. From germline, CDR1 is SGHRS and CDR2 YFSETQ. Note on this clone: Its specificity is unknown. Additional DNA sequences in this sample encode the identical CDR3.

Study-level findings and limits: Non-shared clonotypes had lower generation probabilities than clonotypes shared by all four sorted-subset donors.

The source of this sequence is a man between 18 and 29 years old in good health. This chain joins TRBV5-1 and TRBJ2-7, with 8 bases matching TRBD1. The specimen was naive CD4+ T cells sorted from blood. The subset was: CD45RA+ positively selected. The CDR3 reads CASSLAQGAYEQYF. The CDR3 bases are TGCGCCAGCAGCTTGGCACAGGGGGCCTACGAGCAGTACTTC.